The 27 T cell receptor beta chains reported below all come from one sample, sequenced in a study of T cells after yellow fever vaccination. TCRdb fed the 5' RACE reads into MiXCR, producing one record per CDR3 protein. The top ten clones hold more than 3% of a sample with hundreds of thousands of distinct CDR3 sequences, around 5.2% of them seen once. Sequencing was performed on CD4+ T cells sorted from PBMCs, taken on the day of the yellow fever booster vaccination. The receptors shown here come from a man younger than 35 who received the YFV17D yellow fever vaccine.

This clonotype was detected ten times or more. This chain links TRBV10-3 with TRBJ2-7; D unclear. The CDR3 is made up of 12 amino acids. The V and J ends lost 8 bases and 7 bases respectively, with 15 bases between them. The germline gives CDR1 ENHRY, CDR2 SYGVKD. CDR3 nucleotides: TGTGCCATCGCAGGTGACGCTGGGGAGCAGTACGTC. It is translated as CAIAGDAGEQYV.

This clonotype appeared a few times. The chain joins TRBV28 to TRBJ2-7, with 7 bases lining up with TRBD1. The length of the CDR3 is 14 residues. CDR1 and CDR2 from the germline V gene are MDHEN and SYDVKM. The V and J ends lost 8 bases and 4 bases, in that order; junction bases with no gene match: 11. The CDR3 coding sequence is TGTGCCAGCGGGGATAGGGGACAGCTTTACGAGCAGTACTTC. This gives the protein CASGDRGQLYEQYF.

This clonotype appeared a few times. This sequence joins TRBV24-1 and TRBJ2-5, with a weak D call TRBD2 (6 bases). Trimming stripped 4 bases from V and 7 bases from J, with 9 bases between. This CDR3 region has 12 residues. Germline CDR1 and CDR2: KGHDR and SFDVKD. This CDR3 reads CATSDRLGTQYF. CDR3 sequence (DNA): TGTGCCACCAGTGACCGACTAGGGACCCAGTACTTC.

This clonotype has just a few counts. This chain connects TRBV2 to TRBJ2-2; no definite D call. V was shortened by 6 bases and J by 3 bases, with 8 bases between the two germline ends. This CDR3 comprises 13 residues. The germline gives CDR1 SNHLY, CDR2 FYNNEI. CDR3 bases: TGTGCCAGCAGGCTTGACTACACCGGGGAGCTGTTTTTT. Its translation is CASRLDYTGELFF.

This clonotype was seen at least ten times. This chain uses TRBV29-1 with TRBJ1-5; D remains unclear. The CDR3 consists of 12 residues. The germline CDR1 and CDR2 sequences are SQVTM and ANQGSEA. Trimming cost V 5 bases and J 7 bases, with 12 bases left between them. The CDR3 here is CSVNTRRQPQHF. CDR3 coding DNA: TGCAGCGTTAACACCCGACGGCAGCCCCAGCATTTT.

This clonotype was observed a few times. CDR3 amino acids: CASALGPRETQYF. The DNA for the CDR3 is TGTGCCAGCGCCCTGGGGCCGAGGGAGACCCAGTACTTC. The rearrangement joins TRBV2 to TRBJ2-5; TRBD1 is a possible D gene (5 bases). With 8 bases removed from V and 5 bases from J, the gap between germline ends came to 15 bases. The CDR3 has 13 amino acids. Germline assignment: CDR1 SNHLY and CDR2 FYNNEI.

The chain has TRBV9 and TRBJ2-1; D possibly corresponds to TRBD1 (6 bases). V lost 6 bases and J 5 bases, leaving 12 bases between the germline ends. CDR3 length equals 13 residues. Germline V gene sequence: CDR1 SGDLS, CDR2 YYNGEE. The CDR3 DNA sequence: TGTGCCAGCATCCGCAGGGACAACAATGAGCAGTTCTTC. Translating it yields CASIRRDNNEQFF.

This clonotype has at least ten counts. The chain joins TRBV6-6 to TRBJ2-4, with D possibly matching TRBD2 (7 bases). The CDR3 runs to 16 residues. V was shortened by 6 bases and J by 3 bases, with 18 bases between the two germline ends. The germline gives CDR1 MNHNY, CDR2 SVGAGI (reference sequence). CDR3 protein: CASRWGGRSDKNIQYF. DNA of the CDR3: TGTGCCAGCAGGTGGGGGGGGCGGAGTGACAAAAACATTCAGTACTTC.

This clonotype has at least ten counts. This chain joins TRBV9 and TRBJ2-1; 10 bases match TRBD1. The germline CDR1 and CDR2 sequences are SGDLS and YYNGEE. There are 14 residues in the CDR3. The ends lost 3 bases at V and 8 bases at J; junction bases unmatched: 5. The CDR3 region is CASSGDRGIDEQFF. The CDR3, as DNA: TGTGCCAGCAGCGGGGACAGGGGAATCGATGAGCAGTTCTTC.

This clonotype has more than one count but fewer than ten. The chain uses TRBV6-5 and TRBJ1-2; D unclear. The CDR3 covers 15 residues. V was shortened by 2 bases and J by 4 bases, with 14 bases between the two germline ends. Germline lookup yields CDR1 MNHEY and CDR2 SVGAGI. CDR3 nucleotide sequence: TGTGCCAGCAGTTACCGCGGACCTGGACTCTATGGCTACACCTTC. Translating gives CASSYRGPGLYGYTF.

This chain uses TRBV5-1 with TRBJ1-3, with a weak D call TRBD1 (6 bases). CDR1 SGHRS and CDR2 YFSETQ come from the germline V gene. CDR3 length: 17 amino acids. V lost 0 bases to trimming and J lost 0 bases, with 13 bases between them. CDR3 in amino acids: CASSLASTGSSGNTIYF. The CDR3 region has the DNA TGCGCCAGCAGCTTGGCTTCCACAGGGAGCTCTGGAAACACCATATATTTT.

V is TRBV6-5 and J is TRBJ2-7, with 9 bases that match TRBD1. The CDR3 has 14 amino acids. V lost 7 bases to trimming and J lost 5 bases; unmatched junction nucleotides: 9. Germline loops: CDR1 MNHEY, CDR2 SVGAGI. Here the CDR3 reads CASTPPDRGNEQYF. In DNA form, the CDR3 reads TGTGCCAGCACCCCACCGGACAGGGGTAACGAGCAGTACTTC.

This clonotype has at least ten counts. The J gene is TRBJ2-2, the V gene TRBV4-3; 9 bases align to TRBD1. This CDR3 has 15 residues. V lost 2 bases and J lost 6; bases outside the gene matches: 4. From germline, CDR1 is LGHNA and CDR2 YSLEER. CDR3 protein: CASSQLGQGSGELFF. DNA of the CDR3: TGCGCCAGCAGCCAACTGGGACAGGGATCCGGGGAGCTGTTTTTT.

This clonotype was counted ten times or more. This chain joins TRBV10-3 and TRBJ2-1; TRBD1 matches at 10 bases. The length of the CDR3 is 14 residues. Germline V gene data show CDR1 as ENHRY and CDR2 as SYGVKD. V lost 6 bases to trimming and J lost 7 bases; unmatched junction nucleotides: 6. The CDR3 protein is CAIRRQGARNEQFF. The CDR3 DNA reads TGTGCCATCAGAAGACAGGGGGCGAGGAATGAGCAGTTCTTC.

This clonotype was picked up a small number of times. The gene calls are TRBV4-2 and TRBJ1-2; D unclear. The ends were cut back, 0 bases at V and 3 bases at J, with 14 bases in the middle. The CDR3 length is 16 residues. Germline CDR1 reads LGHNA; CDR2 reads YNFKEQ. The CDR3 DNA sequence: TGTGCCAGCAGCCAAGATCCCTCGCCGGCATACTATGGCTACACCTTC. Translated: CASSQDPSPAYYGYTF.

The CDR3 spells CASSARQGRSSYNEQFF. The CDR3 nucleotides read TGTGCCAGCAGCGCACGACAGGGCCGGAGCTCCTACAATGAGCAGTTCTTC. The chain combines TRBV7-9 with TRBJ2-1; 7 bases agree with TRBD1. Losses at the gene ends were 5 bases for V and 0 bases for J; bases not matched to a gene: 10. CDR1 SEHNR and CDR2 FQNEAQ come from the germline V gene (reference sequence). The CDR3 has 17 amino acids.

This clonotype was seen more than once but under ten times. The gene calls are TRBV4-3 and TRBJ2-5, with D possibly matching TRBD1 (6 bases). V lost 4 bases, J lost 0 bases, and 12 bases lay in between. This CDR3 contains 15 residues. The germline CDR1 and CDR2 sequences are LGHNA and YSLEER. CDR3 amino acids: CASSPGQLYQETQYF. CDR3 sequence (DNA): TGCGCCAGCAGCCCAGGACAGTTGTACCAAGAGACCCAGTACTTC.

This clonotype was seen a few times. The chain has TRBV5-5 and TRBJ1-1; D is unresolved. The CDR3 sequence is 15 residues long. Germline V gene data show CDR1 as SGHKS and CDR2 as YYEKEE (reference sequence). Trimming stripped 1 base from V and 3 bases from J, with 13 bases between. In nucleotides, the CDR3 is TGTGCCAGCAGCTTGACAGTGGGAGGGCACACTGAAGCTTTCTTT. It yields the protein CASSLTVGGHTEAFF. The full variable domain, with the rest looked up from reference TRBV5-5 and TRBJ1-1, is DAGVTQSPTHLIKTRGQQVTLRCSPISGHKSVSWYQQVLGQGPQFIFQYYEKEERGRGNFPDRFSARQFPNYSSELNVNALLLGDSALYLCASSLTVGGHTEAFFGQGTRLTVV.

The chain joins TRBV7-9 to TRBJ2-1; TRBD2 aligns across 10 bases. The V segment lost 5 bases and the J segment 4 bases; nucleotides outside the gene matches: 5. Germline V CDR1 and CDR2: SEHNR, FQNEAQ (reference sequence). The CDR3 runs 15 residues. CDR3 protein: CASSAPSGGYNEQFF. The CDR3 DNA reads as TGTGCCAGCAGCGCACCTAGCGGGGGATACAATGAGCAGTTCTTC.

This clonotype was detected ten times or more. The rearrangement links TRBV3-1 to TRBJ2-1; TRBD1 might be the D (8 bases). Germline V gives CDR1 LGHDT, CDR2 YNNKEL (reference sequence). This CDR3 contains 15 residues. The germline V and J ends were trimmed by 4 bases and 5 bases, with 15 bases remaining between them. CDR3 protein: CASSRNRGGNNEQFF. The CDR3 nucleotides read TGTGCCAGCAGCCGGAACAGGGGGGGAAACAATGAGCAGTTCTTC.

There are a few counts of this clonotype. The CDR3 region is CASSARVGEQFF. CDR3 sequence (DNA): TGTGCCAGCAGTGCGAGGGTTGGGGAGCAGTTCTTC. This rearrangement joins TRBV3-1 to TRBJ2-1; maybe TRBD2 (5 bases). The germline gives CDR1 LGHDT, CDR2 YNNKEL (reference sequence). There are 12 residues in the CDR3. Trimming shortened V by 6 bases and J by 10 bases, and 13 bases separated the two germline ends.

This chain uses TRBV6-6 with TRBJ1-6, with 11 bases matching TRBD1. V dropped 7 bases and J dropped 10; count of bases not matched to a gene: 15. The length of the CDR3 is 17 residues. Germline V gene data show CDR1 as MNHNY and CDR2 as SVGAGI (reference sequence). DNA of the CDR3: TGTGCCAGCACCAGGACAGGGGGCCTTAGAGGTAGATCACCCCTCCACTTT. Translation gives CASTRTGGLRGRSPLHF.

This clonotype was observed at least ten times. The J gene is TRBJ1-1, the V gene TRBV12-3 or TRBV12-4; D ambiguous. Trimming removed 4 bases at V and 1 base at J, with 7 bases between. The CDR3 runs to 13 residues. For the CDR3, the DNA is TGTGCCAGCAGTTGGGAAAGGAACACTGAAGCTTTCTTT. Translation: CASSWERNTEAFF.

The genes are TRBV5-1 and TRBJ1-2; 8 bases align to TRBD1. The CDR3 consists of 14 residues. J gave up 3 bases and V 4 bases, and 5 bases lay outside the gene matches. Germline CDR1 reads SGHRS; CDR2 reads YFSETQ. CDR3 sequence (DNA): TGCGCCAGCAGCCCGCTGACAGGGGACTATGGCTACACCTTC. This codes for CASSPLTGDYGYTF.

CDR3 in amino acids: CASSQRGRSPLHF. The DNA of the CDR3 is TGTGCCAGCAGCCAGCGGGGGAGATCACCCCTCCACTTT. This chain joins TRBV14 and TRBJ1-6, with D perhaps TRBD1 (5 bases). The CDR3 consists of 13 residues. The V and J ends lost 3 bases and 10 bases respectively, with 10 bases between them. The V gene's germline CDR1 is SGHDN and CDR2 FVKESK.

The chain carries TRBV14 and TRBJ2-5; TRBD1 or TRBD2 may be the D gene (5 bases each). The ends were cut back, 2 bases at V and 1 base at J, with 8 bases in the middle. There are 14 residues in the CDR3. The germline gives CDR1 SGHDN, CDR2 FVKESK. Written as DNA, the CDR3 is TGTGCCAGCAGCCAAATCGGGACCCAAGAGACCCAGTACTTC. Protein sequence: CASSQIGTQETQYF.

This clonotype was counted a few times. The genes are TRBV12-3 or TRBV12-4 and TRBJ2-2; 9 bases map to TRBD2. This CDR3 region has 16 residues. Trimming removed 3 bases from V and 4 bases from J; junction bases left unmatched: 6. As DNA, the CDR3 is TGTGCCAGCAGTTTCCCCCTAGCGGGGTCCACCGGGGAGCTGTTTTTT. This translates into CASSFPLAGSTGELFF.